Described below is a single TCR beta chain sequence and its context. The antigen is undetermined. This specimen belongs to a study of cytomegalovirus exposure and HLA in healthy donors. Study-level information: Earlier findings included 100 million to 130 million unique TCR beta sequences obtained from 180 million or so T cells. Approximately 85 million unique TCRs from HLA-typed donors made up an early data release.

It was with 60 Vbeta and 13 Jbeta primers that the PCR ran. The table came from immunoSEQ multiplex PCR; TCRdb's copy has only in-frame clones and leaves some out. The table shows 180,000 or so clones, with roughly four fifths occurring only once. Broader study findings: Later on, an analysis showed TCR association rates differing by HLA locus, with DRB1 the most and HLA-C the fewest.

The TCR sequence derives from a woman between 18 and 29 years old in good health and CMV-seropositive. The sample consisted of PBMCs.

The CDR3 sequence is CASSQVGTGEWKQYF. The CDR3 DNA sequence: TGTGCCAGCAGCCAAGTAGGTACAGGGGAATGGAAGCAGTACTTC. The V gene is TRBV14, the J gene TRBJ2-7, with 7 bases matching TRBD1. In germline, CDR1 is SGHDN, CDR2 FVKESK. The CDR3 is 15 residues long. V was pared by 1 base and J by 8 bases, with 11 bases of the junction left unmatched.